These 6 T cell receptor beta chains share one sample of origin, sequenced in a study of shared clonotypes between healthy human individuals. Assay used: immunoSEQ multiplex PCR; TCRdb lists only in-frame clones, some missing. Here the sample spans about 2.4 million clones, 80% to 95% being singletons. Sequenced: naive CD4+ T cells from PBMCs. Noted subset: CD45RA+ positively selected. Receptors originate from a man between 18 and 29 years old in good health. Some clones in this sample may be carry-over from other donors' samples.

The chain couples TRBV2 to TRBJ1-5, with 9 bases lining up with TRBD1. This CDR3 spans 15 amino acids. J lost 4 bases, V lost 1 base, and 2 bases had no gene match. The germline gives CDR1 SNHLY, CDR2 FYNNEI. DNA of the CDR3: TGTGCCAGCAGTGAAGATGGACAGGGGAATCAGCCCCAGCATTTT. Its protein product is CASSEDGQGNQPQHF.

The chain carries TRBV5-8 and TRBJ1-5, with TRBD1 identical over 10 bases. Germline V CDR1 and CDR2: SGHTS, YDEGEE. The CDR3 sequence is 15 residues long. Unmatched junction bases numbered 6, after V lost 4 bases and J lost 5 bases. The CDR3 region is CASSRPDRGYQPQHF. DNA of the CDR3: TGTGCCAGCAGCCGACCGGACAGGGGGTATCAGCCCCAGCATTTT.

The rearrangement links TRBV7-8 to TRBJ2-5, with 11 bases lining up with TRBD2. V shed 1 base and J 2 bases; nucleotides not matched to a gene: 6. This CDR3 spans 17 amino acids. CDR1 is SGHVS and CDR2 is FQNEAQ in the germline V gene. The CDR3 DNA sequence: TGTGCCAGCAGCTTAGTGGTGGGACTAGCGGCTCAAGAGACCCAGTACTTC. Encoded protein: CASSLVVGLAAQETQYF. The complete variable domain, with remaining parts taken from reference TRBV7-8 and TRBJ2-5, reads GAGVSQSPRYKVAKRGQDVALRCDPISGHVSLFWYQQALGQGPEFLTYFQNEAQLDKSGLPSDRFFAERPEGSVSTLKIQRTQQEDSAVYLCASSLVVGLAAQETQYFGPGTRLLVL.

The rearrangement uses TRBV9 and TRBJ1-2; D call uncertain. The CDR3 runs to 15 residues. Per the germline V gene, CDR1 is SGDLS and CDR2 is YYNGEE. Trimming removed 3 bases from V and 0 bases from J, with 12 bases in between. The CDR3 loop reads CASSALTRSNYGYTF. In DNA form, the CDR3 reads TGTGCCAGCAGCGCACTAACCCGGTCTAACTATGGCTACACCTTC.

As regards this clone: This specimen includes other DNA sequences encoding the same CDR3. The chain couples TRBV5-1 to TRBJ1-4; 8 nucleotides match TRBD1. The CDR3 covers 15 residues. CDR1 is SGHRS and CDR2 is YFSETQ in the germline V gene. With 0 bases clipped from V and 5 bases from J, the junction kept 3 bases outside the gene matches. DNA for the CDR3: TGCGCCAGCAGCTTGGCCGGACAGGGAAATGAAAAACTGTTTTTT. As protein: CASSLAGQGNEKLFF.

The chain recombines TRBV4-2 with TRBJ1-2; D call uncertain. V was trimmed by 4 bases and J by 8 bases, leaving 11 bases between them. Germline V lookup: CDR1 LGHNA, CDR2 YNFKEQ. The CDR3 is 12 residues long. The DNA for the CDR3 is TGTGCCAGCAGCCCTACTGGGCCCGGCTACACCTTC. It encodes CASSPTGPGYTF.